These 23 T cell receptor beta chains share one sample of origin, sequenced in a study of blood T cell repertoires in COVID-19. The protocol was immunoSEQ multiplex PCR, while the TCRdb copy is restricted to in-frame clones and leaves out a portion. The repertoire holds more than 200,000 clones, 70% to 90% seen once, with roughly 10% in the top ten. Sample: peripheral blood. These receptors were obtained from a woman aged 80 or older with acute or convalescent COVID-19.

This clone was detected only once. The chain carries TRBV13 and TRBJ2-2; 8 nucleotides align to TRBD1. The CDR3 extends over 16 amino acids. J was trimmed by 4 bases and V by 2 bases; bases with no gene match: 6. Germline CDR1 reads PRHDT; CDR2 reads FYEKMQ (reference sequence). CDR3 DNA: TGTGCCAGCAGCTTACCGACAGGGGCGGTCACCGGGGAGCTGTTTTTT. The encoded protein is CASSLPTGAVTGELFF.

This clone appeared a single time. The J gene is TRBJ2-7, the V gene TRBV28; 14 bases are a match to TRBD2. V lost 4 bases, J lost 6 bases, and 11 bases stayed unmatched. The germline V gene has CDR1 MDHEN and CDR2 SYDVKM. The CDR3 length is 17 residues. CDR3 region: CASSSLTSGRAVGEQYF. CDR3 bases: TGTGCCAGCAGTTCCTTGACTAGCGGGAGGGCCGTAGGCGAGCAGTACTTC.

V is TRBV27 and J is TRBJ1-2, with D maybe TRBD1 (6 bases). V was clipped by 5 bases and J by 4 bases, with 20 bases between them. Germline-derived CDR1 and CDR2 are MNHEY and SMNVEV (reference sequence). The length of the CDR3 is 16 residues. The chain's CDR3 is CASSPAGVQGTYGYTF. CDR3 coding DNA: TGTGCCAGCAGTCCCGCCGGTGTACAGGGCACCTATGGCTACACCTTC.

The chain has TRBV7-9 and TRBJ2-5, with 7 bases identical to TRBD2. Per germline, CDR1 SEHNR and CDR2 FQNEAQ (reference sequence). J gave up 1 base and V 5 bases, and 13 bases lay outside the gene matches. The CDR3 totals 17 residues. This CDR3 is CASSRGIDWGGQETQYF. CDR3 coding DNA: TGTGCCAGCAGCCGGGGAATCGACTGGGGGGGCCAAGAGACCCAGTACTTC.

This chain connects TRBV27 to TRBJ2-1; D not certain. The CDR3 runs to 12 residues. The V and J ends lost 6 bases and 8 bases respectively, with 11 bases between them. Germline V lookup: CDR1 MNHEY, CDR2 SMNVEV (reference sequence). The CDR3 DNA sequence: TGTGCCAGCAGCCACCCTGCGGATGAGCAGTTCTTC. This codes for CASSHPADEQFF.

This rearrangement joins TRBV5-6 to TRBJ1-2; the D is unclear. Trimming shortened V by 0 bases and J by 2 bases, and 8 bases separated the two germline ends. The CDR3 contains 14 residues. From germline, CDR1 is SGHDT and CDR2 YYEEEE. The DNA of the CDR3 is TGTGCCAGCAGCTTGGCCGGGGAAAACTATGGCTACACCTTC. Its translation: CASSLAGENYGYTF.

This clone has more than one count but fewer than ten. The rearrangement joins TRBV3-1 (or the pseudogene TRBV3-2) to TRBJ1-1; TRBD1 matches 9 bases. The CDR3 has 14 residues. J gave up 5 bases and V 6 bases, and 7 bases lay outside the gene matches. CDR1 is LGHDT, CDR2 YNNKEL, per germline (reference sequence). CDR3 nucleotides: TGTGCCAGCAGTCGTAACAGGGGGCGTACTGAAGCTTTCTTT. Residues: CASSRNRGRTEAFF.

CDR3 coding DNA: TGTGCCAGAAGAAAGGGGGGGAAGAGATGGGGCTACGAGCAGTACTTC. Encoded protein: CARRKGGKRWGYEQYF. This chain links TRBV27 with TRBJ2-7, with D perhaps TRBD2 (7 bases). This CDR3 is 16 amino acids long. Trimming pared 9 bases from V and 3 bases from J, leaving 24 bases between. Germline V gives CDR1 MNHEY, CDR2 SMNVEV (reference sequence).

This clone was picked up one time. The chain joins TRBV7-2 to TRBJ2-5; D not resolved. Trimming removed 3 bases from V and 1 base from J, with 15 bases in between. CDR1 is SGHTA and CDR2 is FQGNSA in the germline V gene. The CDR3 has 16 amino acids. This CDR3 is CASSFRMPAGQETQYF. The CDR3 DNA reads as TGTGCCAGCAGCTTCCGGATGCCGGCAGGCCAAGAGACCCAGTACTTC.

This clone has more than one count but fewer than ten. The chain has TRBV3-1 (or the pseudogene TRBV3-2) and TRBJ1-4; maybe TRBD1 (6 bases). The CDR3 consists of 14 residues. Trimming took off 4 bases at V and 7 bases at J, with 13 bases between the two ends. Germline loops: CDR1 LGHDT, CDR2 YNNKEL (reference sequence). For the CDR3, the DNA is TGTGCCAGCAGCCCCACAGGGATGGGTGAAAAACTGTTTTTT. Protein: CASSPTGMGEKLFF.

The CDR3 spells CASSPSQEAYNEQFF. CDR3 nucleotides: TGTGCCAGCAGCCCATCCCAGGAAGCCTACAATGAGCAGTTCTTC. V gene TRBV7-3 combines with J gene TRBJ2-1, with D unresolved. The CDR3 totals 15 residues. CDR1 and CDR2 (germline): SGHTA, FQGTGA. V was pared by 5 bases and J by 2 bases, with 13 bases between.

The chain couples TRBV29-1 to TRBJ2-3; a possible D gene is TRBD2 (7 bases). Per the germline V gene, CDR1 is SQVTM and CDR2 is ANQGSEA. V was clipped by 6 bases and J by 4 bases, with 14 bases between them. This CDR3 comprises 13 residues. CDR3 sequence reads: CSVGEGGADTQYF. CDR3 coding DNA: TGCAGCGTGGGGGAAGGGGGGGCAGATACGCAGTATTTT.

Here the CDR3 DNA reads TGCGCCAGCAGCTTGGGGCAGGGAAGCACAGATACGCAGTATTTT. This gives the protein CASSLGQGSTDTQYF. The chain links TRBV5-1 to TRBJ2-3; maybe TRBD1 (5 bases). The ends were cut back, 0 bases at V and 0 bases at J, with 8 bases in the middle. CDR1 and CDR2 (germline): SGHRS, YFSETQ. This CDR3 spans 15 amino acids.

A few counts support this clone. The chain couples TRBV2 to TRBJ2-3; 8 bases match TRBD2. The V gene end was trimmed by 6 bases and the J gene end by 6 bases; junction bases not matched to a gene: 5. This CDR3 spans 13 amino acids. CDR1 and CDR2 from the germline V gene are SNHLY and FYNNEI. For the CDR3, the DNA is TGTGCCAGCAGATCCCCTAGCGGGGATACGCAGTATTTT. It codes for CASRSPSGDTQYF.

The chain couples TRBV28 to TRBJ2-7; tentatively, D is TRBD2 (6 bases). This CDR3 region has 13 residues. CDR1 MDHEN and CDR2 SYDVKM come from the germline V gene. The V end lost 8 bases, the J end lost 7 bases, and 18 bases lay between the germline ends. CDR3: CASEDSGKREQYF. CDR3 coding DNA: TGTGCCAGCGAAGATAGCGGAAAAAGGGAGCAGTACTTC.

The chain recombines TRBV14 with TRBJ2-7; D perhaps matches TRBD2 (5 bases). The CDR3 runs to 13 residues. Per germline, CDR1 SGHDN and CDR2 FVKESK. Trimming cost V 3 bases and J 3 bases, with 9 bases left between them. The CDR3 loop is CASSQEANYEQYF. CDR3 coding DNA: TGTGCCAGCAGCCAGGAGGCTAACTACGAGCAGTACTTC.

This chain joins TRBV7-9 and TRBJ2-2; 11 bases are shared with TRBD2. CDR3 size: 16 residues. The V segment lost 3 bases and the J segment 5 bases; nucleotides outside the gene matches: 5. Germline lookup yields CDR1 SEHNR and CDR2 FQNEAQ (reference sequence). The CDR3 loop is CASSLRPSGGTGELFF. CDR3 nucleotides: TGTGCCAGCAGCTTGCGACCTAGCGGGGGGACCGGGGAGCTGTTTTTT. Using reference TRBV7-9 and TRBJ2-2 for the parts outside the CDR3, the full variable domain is DTGVSQNPRHKITKRGQNVTFRCDPISEHNRLYWYRQTLGQGPEFLTYFQNEAQLEKSRLLSDRFSAERPKGSFSTLEIQRTEQGDSAMYLCASSLRPSGGTGELFFGEGSRLTVL.

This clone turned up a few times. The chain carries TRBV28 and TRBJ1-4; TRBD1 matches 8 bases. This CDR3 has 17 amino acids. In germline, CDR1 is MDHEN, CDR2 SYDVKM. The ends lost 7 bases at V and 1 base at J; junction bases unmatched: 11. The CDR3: CASKTGDPLVTNEKLFF. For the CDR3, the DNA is TGTGCCAGCAAGACAGGGGATCCTTTAGTAACTAATGAAAAACTGTTTTTT.

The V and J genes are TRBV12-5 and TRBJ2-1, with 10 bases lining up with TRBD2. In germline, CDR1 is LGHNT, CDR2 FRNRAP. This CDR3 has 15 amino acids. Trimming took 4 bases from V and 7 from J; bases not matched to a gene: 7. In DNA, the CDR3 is TGTGCTAGTGGTTCGTCTAGCGGGGGCCGAAATGAGCAGTTCTTC. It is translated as CASGSSSGGRNEQFF.

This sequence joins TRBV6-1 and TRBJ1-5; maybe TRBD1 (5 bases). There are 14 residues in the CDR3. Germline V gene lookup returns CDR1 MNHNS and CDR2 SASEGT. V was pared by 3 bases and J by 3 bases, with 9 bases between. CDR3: CASSESGINQPQHF. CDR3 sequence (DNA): TGTGCCAGCAGTGAGTCAGGGATCAATCAGCCCCAGCATTTT.

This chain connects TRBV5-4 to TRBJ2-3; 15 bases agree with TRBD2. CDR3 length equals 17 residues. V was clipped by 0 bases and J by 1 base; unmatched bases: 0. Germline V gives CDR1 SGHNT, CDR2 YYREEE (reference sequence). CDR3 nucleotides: TGTGCCAGCAGCTTGGGGACTAGCGGGAGGGGCACAGATACGCAGTATTTT. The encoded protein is CASSLGTSGRGTDTQYF.

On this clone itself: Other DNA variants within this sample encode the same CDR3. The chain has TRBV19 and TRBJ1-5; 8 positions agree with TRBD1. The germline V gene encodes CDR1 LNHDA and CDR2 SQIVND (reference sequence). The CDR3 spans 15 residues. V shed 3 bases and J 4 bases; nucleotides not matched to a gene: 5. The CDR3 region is CASSMTTGGNQPQHF. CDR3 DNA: TGTGCCAGTAGTATGACCACAGGGGGGAATCAGCCCCAGCATTTT.

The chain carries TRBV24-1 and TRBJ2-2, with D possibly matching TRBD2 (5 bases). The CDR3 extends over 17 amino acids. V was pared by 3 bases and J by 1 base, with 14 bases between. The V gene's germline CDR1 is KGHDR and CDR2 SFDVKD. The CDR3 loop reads CATSDPRGRENTGELFF. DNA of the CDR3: TGTGCCACCAGTGATCCAAGAGGGAGAGAGAACACCGGGGAGCTGTTTTTT.